These T cell receptor beta chains were read from a single sample in a study of T cell responses to AZD1222 COVID-19 vaccine. Clones were sequenced by immunoSEQ multiplex PCR, and TCRdb holds only the in-frame ones, with some missing. The sample shows roughly 150,000 clones, around 89% of them seen only once. This specimen was peripheral blood, taken on day 0 of MenACWY control vaccination. These receptors were collected from an adult in good health. CDR3s include the opening cysteine and the closing phenylalanine or tryptophan. The D gene is left open where the match is weak. Part of the rows lack a size; the others show once, few, many or a class for expanded clones.

CDR3 DNA,CDR3 protein,J gene,clone size,V gene,D gene
TGTGCCAGCAGTCAGGGACATAAAGGTTCACCCCTCCACTTT,CASSQGHKGSPLHF,TRBJ1-6,.,TRBV2,.
TGTGCCAGCAGTGATCGGGGAGAGTGGGATACGCAGTATTTT,CASSDRGEWDTQYF,TRBJ2-3,.,TRBV6-1,.
TGTGCCAGTGGGACAGGGAACTCCTACGAGCAGTACTTC,CASGTGNSYEQYF,TRBJ2-7,.,TRBV6-6,TRBD1
TGTGCCAGCAGCTTCGGACTCCCGAACACTGAAGCTTTCTTT,CASSFGLPNTEAFF,TRBJ1-1,.,TRBV11-2,.
TGCGCCAGCAGCCAAGAATGGGGGCAGGGAAGGGAGCTGTTTTTT,CASSQEWGQGRELFF,TRBJ2-2,.,TRBV4-3,.
TGTGCCATCAGTGAAGGGGTAACGGCGGATGGCTACACCTTC,CAISEGVTADGYTF,TRBJ1-2,.,TRBV10-3,.
TGTGCCAGCAGCGCACTATCAGGGGGCTTTATCTATGGCTACACCTTC,CASSALSGGFIYGYTF,TRBJ1-2,.,TRBV9,TRBD1
TGTGCCAGCAGCCCTAGACTAGGTTTGGAGACCCAGTACTTC,CASSPRLGLETQYF,TRBJ2-5,.,TRBV11-3,.
TGTGCCAGCAGGGGGGGCAGGGAGGATCAGCCCCAGCATTTT,CASRGGREDQPQHF,TRBJ1-5,.,TRBV2,.
TGTGCCAGTAGGGGAGACCGGTATGAAACGCAGTATTTT,CASRGDRYETQYF,TRBJ2-3,.,TRBV19,.
TGCAGCGCCCGCAGGGGGACCTACGAGCAGTACTTC,CSARRGTYEQYF,TRBJ2-7,.,TRBV29-1,TRBD1
TGCGCCAGCAGCTCCGGAGGGCGGAAGAACACTGAAGCTTTCTTT,CASSSGGRKNTEAFF,TRBJ1-1,.,TRBV5-1,.
TGTGCCAGCAGCTTAGGTGGGACAGGGCTTTACGAGCAGTACTTC,CASSLGGTGLYEQYF,TRBJ2-7,.,TRBV7-2,TRBD1
TGTGCCAGCAGTCCCCTATGGGGGAGCGGCGCCTACGAGCAGTACTTC,CASSPLWGSGAYEQYF,TRBJ2-7,.,TRBV28,.
TGCGCCAGCAGCTTGGACAGGGTAGCAGATACGCAGTATTTT,CASSLDRVADTQYF,TRBJ2-3,.,TRBV5-1,.
TGTGCCAGCTCACCGAGGCAGGGCTTCTACAATGAGCAGTTCTTC,CASSPRQGFYNEQFF,TRBJ2-1,.,TRBV18,.
TGTGCCAGCAGCTTAAACAGTCTTAATGAAAAACTGTTTTTT,CASSLNSLNEKLFF,TRBJ1-4,.,TRBV7-9,.
TGTGCCAGTAGCGCTAACAGGGCTTTGGCTTTCTTT,CASSANRALAFF,TRBJ1-1,few,TRBV2,.
TGTGCCAGCCGTCTGGGGGTAAGGGAGCAGTACTTC,CASRLGVREQYF,TRBJ2-7,once,TRBV6-6,.
TGTGCCAGCAGCCCTGGCTCAGGGGATTATGGCTACACCTTC,CASSPGSGDYGYTF,TRBJ1-2,.,TRBV7-3,.
TGTGCCAGCAGTGAGTGGCAGGGAGAAGATACGCAGTATTTT,CASSEWQGEDTQYF,TRBJ2-3,.,TRBV2,.
TGTGCCAGCAGCTACCCTACTGGTGGAGCGAGCACTGAAGCTTTCTTT,CASSYPTGGASTEAFF,TRBJ1-1,.,TRBV3-1/TRBV3-2,.
TGTGCCAGTGAGCCCCAACATCTGTTTAACCATGGCTACACCTTC,CASEPQHLFNHGYTF,TRBJ1-2,.,TRBV19,.
TGTGCCAGCAGTTTCCTGACAGGCGCGGGAAACACCATATATTTT,CASSFLTGAGNTIYF,TRBJ1-3,.,TRBV28,.
TGCGCCAGCAGCCACCTCGGGCAGGGCTGGGGGAACACTGAAGCTTTCTTT,CASSHLGQGWGNTEAFF,TRBJ1-1,.,TRBV4-1,.
TGTGCCAGCAGTTTACAGGGGGGTGGGCAGCCCCAGCATTTT,CASSLQGGGQPQHF,TRBJ1-5,once,TRBV27,TRBD1
TGTGCCAGCAGCCAGGCTGACAGGAACCGACACTATGGCTACACCTTC,CASSQADRNRHYGYTF,TRBJ1-2,.,TRBV4-2,.
TGTGCCGTCCAGGGTGGGGATACAGATACGCAGTATTTT,CAVQGGDTDTQYF,TRBJ2-3,.,TRBV10-3,.
TGTGCCACCAGCAGGGGGACAGGGGGGCAGACCCAGTACTTC,CATSRGTGGQTQYF,TRBJ2-5,.,TRBV15,TRBD1
TGTGCCAGCCAGAAGATGGAGAGCGGGCCAGATACGCAGTATTTT,CASQKMESGPDTQYF,TRBJ2-3,.,TRBV7-2,.
TGTGCCAGCAGCTCCAAGGACAGGGGGCTCAATGAGCAGTTCTTC,CASSSKDRGLNEQFF,TRBJ2-1,.,TRBV5-4,TRBD1
TGTGCCAGTAGCCTGTTAATACAGCCTGGGGCCAACGTCCTGACTTTC,CASSLLIQPGANVLTF,TRBJ2-6,.,TRBV19,.
TGTGCCAGTAGCGGGACATCCGCAACTAATGAAAAACTGTTTTTT,CASSGTSATNEKLFF,TRBJ1-4,.,TRBV19,.
TGCGCCAGCAGCCGTCTAGCGGGAGCAGTTGTCACCGGGGAGCTGTTTTTT,CASSRLAGAVVTGELFF,TRBJ2-2,once,TRBV5-1,TRBD2
TGCGCCAGCAGCCCTGGACAGGTTAATGAAAAACTGTTTTTT,CASSPGQVNEKLFF,TRBJ1-4,.,TRBV5-1,TRBD1
TGTGCCAGCTCGGGCGCAGATACGCAGTATTTT,CASSGADTQYF,TRBJ2-3,.,TRBV12-3/TRBV12-4,.
TGTGCCAGCAGCAAAGGGAGGGGGACCCAGTACTTC,CASSKGRGTQYF,TRBJ2-5,.,TRBV5-6,TRBD2
TGTGCCAGCAGCTTCAGACAGGACAATGAGCAGTTCTTC,CASSFRQDNEQFF,TRBJ2-1,.,TRBV7-9,.
TGTGCCAGCAGGCAGGGGGCGAGGTCCTACGAGCAGTACTTC,CASRQGARSYEQYF,TRBJ2-7,.,TRBV2,TRBD1
TGTGCCAGCAGTGGGGACAGGGGGGGCTATGGCTACACCTTC,CASSGDRGGYGYTF,TRBJ1-2,.,TRBV2,TRBD1
TGTGCCAGCAGTTTGCTCCGGGATCAGCCCCAGCATTTT,CASSLLRDQPQHF,TRBJ1-5,.,TRBV28,.
TGCGCCAGCAGCCAAGAGATGACAACTAATGAAAAACTGTTTTTT,CASSQEMTTNEKLFF,TRBJ1-4,once,TRBV4-1,.